This T cell receptor beta chain was sequenced during a study of T cells in Graves' hyperthyroidism and ophthalmopathy. Amplification yielded TCR beta CDR3 regions, with RNA transcripts as the source. In the first-round RT-PCR of the TCR CDR3, the HTBI primer set was used. TCRdb passed the multiplex PCR reads through MiXCR, listing each CDR3 protein once. The sample lists 350,000 to 450,000 distinct CDR3 sequences; over 12% were seen once. Trimming removed 4 bases from V and 10 bases from J, with 5 bases in between. The germline gives CDR1 SEHNR, CDR2 FQNEAQ (reference sequence). This CDR3 contains 10 residues.

V is TRBV7-9 and J is TRBJ2-1, with D uncertain. The specimen sequenced was blood. This sequence was found in a man in his fifties or sixties with Graves' ophthalmopathy. This CDR3 is CASSSQEQFF. CDR3 nucleotides: TGTGCCAGCAGCTCTCAAGAGCAGTTCTTC.